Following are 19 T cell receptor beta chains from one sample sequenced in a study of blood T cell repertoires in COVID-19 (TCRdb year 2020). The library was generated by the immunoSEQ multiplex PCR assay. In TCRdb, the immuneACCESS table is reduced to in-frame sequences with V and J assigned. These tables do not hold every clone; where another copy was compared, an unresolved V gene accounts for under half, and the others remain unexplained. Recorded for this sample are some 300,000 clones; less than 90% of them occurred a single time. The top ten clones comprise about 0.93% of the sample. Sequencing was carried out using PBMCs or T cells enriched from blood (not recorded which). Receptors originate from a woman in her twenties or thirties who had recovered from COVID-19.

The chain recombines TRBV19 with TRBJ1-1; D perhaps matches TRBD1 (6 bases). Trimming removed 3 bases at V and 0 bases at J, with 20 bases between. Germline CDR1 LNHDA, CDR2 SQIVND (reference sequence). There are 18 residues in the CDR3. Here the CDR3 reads CASSISVAGVFLNTEAFF. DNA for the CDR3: TGTGCCAGTAGTATTTCGGTGGCAGGGGTTTTTTTGAACACTGAAGCTTTCTTT. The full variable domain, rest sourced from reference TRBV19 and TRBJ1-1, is DGGITQSPKYLFRKEGQNVTLSCEQNLNHDAMYWYRQDPGQGLRLIYYSQIVNDFQKGDIAEGYSVSREKKESFPLTVTSAQKNPTAFYLCASSISVAGVFLNTEAFFGQGTRLTVV.

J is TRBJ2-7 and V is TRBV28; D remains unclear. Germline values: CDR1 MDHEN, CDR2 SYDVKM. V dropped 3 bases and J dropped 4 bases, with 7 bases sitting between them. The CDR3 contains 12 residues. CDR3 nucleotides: TGTGCCAGCAGTTTGGTCGGGTACGAGCAGTACTTC. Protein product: CASSLVGYEQYF.

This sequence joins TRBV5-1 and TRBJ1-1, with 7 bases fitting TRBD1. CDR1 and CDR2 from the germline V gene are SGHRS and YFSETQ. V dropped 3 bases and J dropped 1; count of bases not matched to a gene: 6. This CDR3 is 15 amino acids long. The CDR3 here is CASSSRQGSNTEAFF. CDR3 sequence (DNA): TGCGCCAGCAGCTCCCGACAGGGATCGAACACTGAAGCTTTCTTT. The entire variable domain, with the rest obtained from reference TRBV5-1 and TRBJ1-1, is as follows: KAGVTQTPRYLIKTRGQQVTLSCSPISGHRSVSWYQQTPGQGLQFLFEYFSETQRNKGNFPGRFSGRQFSNSRSEMNVSTLELGDSALYLCASSSRQGSNTEAFFGQGTRLTVV.

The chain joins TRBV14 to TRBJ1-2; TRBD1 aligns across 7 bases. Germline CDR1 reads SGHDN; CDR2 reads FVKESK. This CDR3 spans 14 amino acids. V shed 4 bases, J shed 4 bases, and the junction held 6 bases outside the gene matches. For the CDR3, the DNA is TGTGCCAGCAGCCCGGGACAGAACCTCTATGGCTACACCTTC. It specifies CASSPGQNLYGYTF.

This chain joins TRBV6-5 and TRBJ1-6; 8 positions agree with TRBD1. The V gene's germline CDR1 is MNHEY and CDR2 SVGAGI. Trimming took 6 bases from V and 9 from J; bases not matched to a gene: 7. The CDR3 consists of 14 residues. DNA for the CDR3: TGTGCCAGCAGGGACAGGGAGGGGGGTTCACCCCTCCACTTT. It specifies CASRDREGGSPLHF.

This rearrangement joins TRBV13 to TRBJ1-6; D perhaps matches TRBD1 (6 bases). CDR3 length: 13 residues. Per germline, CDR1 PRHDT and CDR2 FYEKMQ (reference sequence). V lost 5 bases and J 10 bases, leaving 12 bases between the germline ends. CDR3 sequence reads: CASSLKTGSPLHF. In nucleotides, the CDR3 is TGTGCCAGCAGCCTCAAGACAGGATCACCCCTCCACTTT.

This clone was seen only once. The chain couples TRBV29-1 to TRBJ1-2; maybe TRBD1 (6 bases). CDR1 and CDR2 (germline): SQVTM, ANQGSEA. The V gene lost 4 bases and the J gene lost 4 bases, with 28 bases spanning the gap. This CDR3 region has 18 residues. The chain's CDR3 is CSVVFGAITGNGVYGYTF. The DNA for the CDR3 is TGCAGCGTTGTTTTCGGTGCTATTACAGGGAACGGAGTCTATGGCTACACCTTC.

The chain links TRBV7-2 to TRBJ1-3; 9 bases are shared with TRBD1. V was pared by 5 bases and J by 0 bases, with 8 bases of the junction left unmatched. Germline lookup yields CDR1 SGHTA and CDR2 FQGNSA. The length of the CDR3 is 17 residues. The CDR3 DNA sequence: TGTGCCAGCAGCCTCCTGGGACAGGGTAGCTCTGGAAACACCATATATTTT. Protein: CASSLLGQGSSGNTIYF.

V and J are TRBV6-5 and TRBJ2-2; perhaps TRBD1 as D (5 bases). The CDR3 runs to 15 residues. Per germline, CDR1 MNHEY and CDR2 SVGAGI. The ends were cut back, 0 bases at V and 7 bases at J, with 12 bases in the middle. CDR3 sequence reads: CASSYSNRGGGELFF. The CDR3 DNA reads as TGTGCCAGCAGTTACTCGAATAGGGGTGGCGGGGAGCTGTTTTTT.

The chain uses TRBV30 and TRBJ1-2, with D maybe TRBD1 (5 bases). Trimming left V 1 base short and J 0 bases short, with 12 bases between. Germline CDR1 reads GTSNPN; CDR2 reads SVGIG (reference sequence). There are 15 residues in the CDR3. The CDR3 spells CAWSDDSYSNYGYTF. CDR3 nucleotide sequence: TGTGCCTGGAGTGATGACAGCTATTCTAACTATGGCTACACCTTC.

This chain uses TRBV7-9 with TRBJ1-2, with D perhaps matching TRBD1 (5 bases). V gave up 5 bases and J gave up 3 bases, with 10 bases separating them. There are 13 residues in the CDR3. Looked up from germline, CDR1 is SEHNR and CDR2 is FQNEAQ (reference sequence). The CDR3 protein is CASSPDSYYGYTF. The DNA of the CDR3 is TGTGCCAGCAGCCCCGACAGCTACTATGGCTACACCTTC.

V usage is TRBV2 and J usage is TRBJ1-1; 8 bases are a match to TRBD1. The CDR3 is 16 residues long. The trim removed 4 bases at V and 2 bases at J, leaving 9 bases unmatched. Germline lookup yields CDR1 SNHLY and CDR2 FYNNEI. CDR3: CASSVPRSGGNTEAFF. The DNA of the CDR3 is TGTGCCAGCAGTGTCCCCCGCTCAGGGGGCAACACTGAAGCTTTCTTT.

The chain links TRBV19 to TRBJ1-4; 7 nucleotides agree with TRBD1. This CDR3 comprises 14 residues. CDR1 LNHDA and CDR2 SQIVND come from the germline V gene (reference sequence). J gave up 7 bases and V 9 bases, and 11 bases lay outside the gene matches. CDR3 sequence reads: CASVDPGGGEKLFF. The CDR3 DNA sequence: TGTGCCAGCGTTGACCCAGGGGGAGGTGAAAAACTGTTTTTT. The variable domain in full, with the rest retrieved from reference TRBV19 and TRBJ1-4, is DGGITQSPKYLFRKEGQNVTLSCEQNLNHDAMYWYRQDPGQGLRLIYYSQIVNDFQKGDIAEGYSVSREKKESFPLTVTSAQKNPTAFYLCASVDPGGGEKLFFGSGTQLSVL.

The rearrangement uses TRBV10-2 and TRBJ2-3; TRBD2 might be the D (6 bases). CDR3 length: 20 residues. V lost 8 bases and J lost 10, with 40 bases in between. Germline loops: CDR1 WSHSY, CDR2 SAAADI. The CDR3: CASQGHLGGEAEPPIPAQYF. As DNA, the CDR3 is TGCGCCAGCCAAGGTCACCTTGGCGGGGAGGCCGAGCCGCCGATTCCGGCGCAGTATTTT.

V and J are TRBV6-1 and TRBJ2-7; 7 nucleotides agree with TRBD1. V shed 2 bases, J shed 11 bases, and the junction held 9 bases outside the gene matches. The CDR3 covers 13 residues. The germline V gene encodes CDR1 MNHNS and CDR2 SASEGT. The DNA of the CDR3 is TGTGCCAGCAGTGAACGCCGGGACAGTTTGGAGTACTTC. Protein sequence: CASSERRDSLEYF.

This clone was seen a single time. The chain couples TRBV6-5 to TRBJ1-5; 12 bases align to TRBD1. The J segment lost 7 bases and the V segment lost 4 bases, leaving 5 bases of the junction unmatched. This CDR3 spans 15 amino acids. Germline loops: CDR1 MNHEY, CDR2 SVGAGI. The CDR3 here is CASSSGTGGGQPQHF. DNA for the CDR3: TGTGCCAGCAGTTCTGGGACAGGGGGCGGACAGCCCCAGCATTTT.

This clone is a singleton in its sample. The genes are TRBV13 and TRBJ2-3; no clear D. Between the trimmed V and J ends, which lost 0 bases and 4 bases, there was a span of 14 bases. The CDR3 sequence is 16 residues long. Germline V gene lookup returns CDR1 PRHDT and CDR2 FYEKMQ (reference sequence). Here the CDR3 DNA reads TGTGCCAGCAGCTTAGGCCGGGTTAGCTGGGCAGATACGCAGTATTTT. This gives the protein CASSLGRVSWADTQYF.

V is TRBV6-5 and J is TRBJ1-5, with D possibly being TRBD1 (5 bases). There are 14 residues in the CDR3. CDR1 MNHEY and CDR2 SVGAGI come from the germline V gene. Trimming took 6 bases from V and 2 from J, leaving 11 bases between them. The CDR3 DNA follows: TGTGCCAGCAGGACGGAAGGGGGCAATCAGCCCCAGCATTTT. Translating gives CASRTEGGNQPQHF.

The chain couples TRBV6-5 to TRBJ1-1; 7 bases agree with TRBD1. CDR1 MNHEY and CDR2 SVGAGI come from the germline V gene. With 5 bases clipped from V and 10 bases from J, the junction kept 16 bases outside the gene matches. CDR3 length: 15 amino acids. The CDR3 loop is CASSPQGDRPRRAFF. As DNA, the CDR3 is TGTGCCAGCAGTCCTCAGGGGGACAGACCCCGGAGAGCTTTCTTT.